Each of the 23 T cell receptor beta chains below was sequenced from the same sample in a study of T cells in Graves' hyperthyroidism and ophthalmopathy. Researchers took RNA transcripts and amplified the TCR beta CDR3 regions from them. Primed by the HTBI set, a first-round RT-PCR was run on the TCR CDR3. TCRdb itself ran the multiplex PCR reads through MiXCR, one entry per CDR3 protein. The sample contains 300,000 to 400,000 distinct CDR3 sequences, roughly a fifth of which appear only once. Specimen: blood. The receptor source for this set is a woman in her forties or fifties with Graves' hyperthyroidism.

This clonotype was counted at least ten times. The CDR3 sequence is CASSHDGSYNEQFF. The CDR3 coding sequence is TGTGCCAGCAGTCATGATGGTTCCTACAATGAGCAGTTCTTC. The rearrangement links TRBV6-8 to TRBJ2-1; D not resolved. Germline V CDR1 and CDR2: MNHGY, SAAAGT. The CDR3 totals 14 residues. Trimming pared 5 bases from V and 1 base from J, leaving 9 bases between.

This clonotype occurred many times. CDR3 loop: CASRTLGGLRNEQFF. DNA of the CDR3: TGTGCCAGCAGAACCCTGGGAGGTCTTCGGAATGAGCAGTTCTTC. This chain connects TRBV6-1 to TRBJ2-1; possibly TRBD2 for D (6 bases). The CDR3 length is 15 residues. Germline lookup yields CDR1 MNHNS and CDR2 SASEGT. V shed 6 bases and J shed 7 bases, with 19 bases lying between them.

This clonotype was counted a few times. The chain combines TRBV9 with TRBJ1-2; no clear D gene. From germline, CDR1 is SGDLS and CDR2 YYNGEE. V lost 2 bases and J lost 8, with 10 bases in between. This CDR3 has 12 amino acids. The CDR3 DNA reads TGTGCCAGCAGCGTTTCCGGGTCGGGCTACACCTTC. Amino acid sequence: CASSVSGSGYTF.

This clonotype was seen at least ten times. CDR3 region: CAWSPVGYEQYF. The CDR3 DNA reads as TGTGCCTGGAGCCCCGTCGGCTACGAGCAGTACTTC. The V and J genes are TRBV30 and TRBJ2-7; D gene uncertain. In germline, CDR1 is GTSNPN, CDR2 SVGIG (reference sequence). Trimming took off 3 bases at V and 3 bases at J, with 9 bases between the two ends. The CDR3 sequence is 12 residues long.

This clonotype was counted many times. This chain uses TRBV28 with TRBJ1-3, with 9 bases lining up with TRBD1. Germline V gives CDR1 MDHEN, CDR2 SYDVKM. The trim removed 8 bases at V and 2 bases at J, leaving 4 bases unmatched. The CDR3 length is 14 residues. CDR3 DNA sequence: TGTGCCAGCTCGGGACAGGGTGCTGGAAACACCATATATTTT. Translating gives CASSGQGAGNTIYF.

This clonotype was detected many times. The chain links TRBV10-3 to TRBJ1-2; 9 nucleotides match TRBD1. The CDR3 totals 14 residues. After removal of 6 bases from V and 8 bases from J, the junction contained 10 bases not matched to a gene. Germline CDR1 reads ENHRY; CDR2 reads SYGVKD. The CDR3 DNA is TGTGCCATCAGGACCCGGACAGGGGCTGAGGGCTACACCTTC. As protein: CAIRTRTGAEGYTF.

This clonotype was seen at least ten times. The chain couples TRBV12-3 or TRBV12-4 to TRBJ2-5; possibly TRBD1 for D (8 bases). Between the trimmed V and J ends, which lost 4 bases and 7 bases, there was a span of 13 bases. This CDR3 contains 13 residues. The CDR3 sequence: CASSSNRGGTQYF. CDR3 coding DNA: TGTGCCAGCAGTTCCAACAGGGGGGGGACCCAGTACTTC.

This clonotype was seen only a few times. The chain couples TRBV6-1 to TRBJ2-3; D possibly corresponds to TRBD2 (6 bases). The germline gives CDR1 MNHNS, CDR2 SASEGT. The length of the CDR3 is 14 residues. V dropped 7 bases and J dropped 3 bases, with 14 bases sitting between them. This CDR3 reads CASNPRTTTDTQYF. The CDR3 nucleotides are TGTGCCAGCAACCCAAGGACTACTACAGATACGCAGTATTTT.

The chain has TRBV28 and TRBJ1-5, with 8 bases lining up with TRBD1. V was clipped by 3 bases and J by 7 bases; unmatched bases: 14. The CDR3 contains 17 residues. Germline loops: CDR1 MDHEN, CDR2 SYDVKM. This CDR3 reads CASSFNDMTGARQPQHF. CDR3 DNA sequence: TGTGCCAGCAGTTTCAATGATATGACAGGGGCGCGCCAGCCCCAGCATTTT. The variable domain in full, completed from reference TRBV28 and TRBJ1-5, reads DVKVTQSSRYLVKRTGEKVFLECVQDMDHENMFWYRQDPGLGLRLIYFSYDVKMKEKGDIPEGYSVSREKKERFSLILESASTNQTSMYLCASSFNDMTGARQPQHFGDGTRLSIL.

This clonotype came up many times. CDR3 in DNA: TGTGCCAGCAGCTTAGTGGCTAGCGGGCCAATCTACTTC. The encoded protein is CASSLVASGPIYF. The chain recombines TRBV11-3 with TRBJ2-5, with TRBD2 matching over 8 bases. This CDR3 comprises 13 residues. Germline values: CDR1 SGHNT, CDR2 YENEEA. Losses at the gene ends were 1 base for V and 14 bases for J; bases not matched to a gene: 9.

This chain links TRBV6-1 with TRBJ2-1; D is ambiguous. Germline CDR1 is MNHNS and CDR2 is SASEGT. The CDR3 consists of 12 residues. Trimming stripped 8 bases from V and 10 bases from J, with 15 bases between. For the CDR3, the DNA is TGTGCCAGCGATCAAGGGAACCAGGAGCAGTTCTTC. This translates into CASDQGNQEQFF.

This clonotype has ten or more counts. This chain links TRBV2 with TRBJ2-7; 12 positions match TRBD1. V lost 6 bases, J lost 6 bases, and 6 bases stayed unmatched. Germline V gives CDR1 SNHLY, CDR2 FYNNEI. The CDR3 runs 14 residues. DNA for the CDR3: TGTGCCAGCAGAGGGGGACAGGGGGCTGGCGAGCAGTACTTC. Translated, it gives CASRGGQGAGEQYF.

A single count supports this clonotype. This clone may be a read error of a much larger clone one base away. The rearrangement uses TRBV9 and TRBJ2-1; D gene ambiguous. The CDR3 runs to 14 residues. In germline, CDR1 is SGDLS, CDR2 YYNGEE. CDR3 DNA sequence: TGTGCCAGCAGCGTACATACGGCCAGCTATGAGCGGTTCTTC. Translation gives CASSVHTASYERFF.

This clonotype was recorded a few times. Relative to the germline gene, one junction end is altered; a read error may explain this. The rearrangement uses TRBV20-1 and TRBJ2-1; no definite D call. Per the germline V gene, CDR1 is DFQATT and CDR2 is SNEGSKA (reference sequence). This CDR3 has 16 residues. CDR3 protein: CNARDRWSLPYNEQFF. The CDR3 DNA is TGCAATGCTAGAGATCGGTGGAGCCTCCCCTACAATGAGCAGTTCTTC.

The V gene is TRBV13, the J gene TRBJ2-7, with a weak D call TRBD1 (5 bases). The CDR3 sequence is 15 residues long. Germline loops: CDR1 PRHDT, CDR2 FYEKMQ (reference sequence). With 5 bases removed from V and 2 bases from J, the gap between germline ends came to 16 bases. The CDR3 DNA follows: TGTGCCAGCAGCCAAGAATGGTCAGGGACCTACGAGCAGTACTTC. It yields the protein CASSQEWSGTYEQYF.

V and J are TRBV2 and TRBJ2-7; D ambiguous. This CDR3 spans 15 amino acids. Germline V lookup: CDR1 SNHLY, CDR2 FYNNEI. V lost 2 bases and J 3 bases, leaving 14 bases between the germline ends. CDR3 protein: CASSESSSRVYEQYF. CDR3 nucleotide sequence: TGTGCCAGCAGTGAATCGTCATCACGCGTCTACGAGCAGTACTTC. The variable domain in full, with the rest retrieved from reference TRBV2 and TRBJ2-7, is EPEVTQTPSHQVTQMGQEVILRCVPISNHLYFYWYRQILGQKVEFLVSFYNNEISEKSEIFDDQFSVERPDGSNFTLKIRSTKLEDSAMYFCASSESSSRVYEQYFGPGTRLTVT.

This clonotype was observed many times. This CDR3 is CASSLTVNYGYTF. The CDR3, as DNA: TGTGCCAGCAGTTTAACGGTTAACTATGGCTACACCTTC. This sequence joins TRBV27 and TRBJ1-2; D not resolved. Germline V gene sequence: CDR1 MNHEY, CDR2 SMNVEV (reference sequence). V was pared by 2 bases and J by 1 base, with 5 bases between. CDR3 size: 13 residues.

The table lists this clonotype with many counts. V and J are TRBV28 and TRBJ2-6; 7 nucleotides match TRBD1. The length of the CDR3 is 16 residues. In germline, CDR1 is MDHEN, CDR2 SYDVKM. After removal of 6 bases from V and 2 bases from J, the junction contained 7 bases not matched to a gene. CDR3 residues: CASRQQGYPGANVLTF. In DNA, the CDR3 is TGTGCCAGCAGACAACAGGGGTACCCTGGGGCCAACGTCCTGACTTTC. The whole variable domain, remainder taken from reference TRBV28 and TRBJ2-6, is DVKVTQSSRYLVKRTGEKVFLECVQDMDHENMFWYRQDPGLGLRLIYFSYDVKMKEKGDIPEGYSVSREKKERFSLILESASTNQTSMYLCASRQQGYPGANVLTFGAGSRLTVL.

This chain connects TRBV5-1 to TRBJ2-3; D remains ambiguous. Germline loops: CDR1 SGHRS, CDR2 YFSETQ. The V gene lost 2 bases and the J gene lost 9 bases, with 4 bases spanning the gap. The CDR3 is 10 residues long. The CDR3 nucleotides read TGCGCCAGCAGCTTAAGGACGCAGTATTTT. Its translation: CASSLRTQYF.

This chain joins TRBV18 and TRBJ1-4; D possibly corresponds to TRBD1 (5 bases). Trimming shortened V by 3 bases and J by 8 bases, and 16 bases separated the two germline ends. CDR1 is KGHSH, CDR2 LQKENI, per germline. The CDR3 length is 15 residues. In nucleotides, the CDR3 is TGTGCCAGCTCACCCGACGGGGGGGTTTACGAAAAACTGTTTTTT. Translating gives CASSPDGGVYEKLFF.

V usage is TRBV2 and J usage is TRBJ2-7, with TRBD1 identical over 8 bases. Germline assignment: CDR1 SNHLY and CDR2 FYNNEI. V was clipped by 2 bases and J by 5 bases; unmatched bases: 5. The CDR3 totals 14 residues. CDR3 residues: CASSELAGGHEQYF. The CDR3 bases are TGTGCCAGCAGTGAACTGGCAGGGGGCCACGAGCAGTACTTC.

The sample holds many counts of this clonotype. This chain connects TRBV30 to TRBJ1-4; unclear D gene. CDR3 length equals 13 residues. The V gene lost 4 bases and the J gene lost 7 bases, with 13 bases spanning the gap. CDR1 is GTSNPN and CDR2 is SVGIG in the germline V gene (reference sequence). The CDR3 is CAWTGKGGEKLFF. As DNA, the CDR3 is TGTGCCTGGACCGGGAAGGGCGGTGAAAAACTGTTTTTT. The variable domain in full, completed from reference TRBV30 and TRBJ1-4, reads SQTIHQWPATLVQPVGSPLSLECTVEGTSNPNLYWYRQAAGRGLQLLFYSVGIGQISSEVPQNLSASRPQDRQFILSSKKLLLSDSGFYLCAWTGKGGEKLFFGSGTQLSVL.

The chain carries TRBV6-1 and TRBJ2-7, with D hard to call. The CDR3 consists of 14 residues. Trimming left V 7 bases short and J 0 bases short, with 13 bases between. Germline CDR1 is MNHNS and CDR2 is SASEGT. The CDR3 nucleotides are TGTGCCAGCATCTCCTCAAGGTTCTCCTACGAGCAGTACTTC. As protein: CASISSRFSYEQYF.